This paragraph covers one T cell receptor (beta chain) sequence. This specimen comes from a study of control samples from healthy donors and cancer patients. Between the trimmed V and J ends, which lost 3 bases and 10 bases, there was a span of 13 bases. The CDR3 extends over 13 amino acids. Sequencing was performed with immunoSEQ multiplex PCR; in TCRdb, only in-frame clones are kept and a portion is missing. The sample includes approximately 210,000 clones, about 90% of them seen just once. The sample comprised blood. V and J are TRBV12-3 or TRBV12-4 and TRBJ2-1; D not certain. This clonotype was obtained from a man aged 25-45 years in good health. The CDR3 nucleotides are TGTGCCAGCAGTTTGAATCCGAATCCGGAGCAGTTCTTC. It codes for CASSLNPNPEQFF.